This TCR beta chain was identified in a study of blood T cell repertoires in COVID-19. In the study overall: Samples of COVID-19 (acute and convalescent) were obtained from the United States, Italy and Spain.

This CDR3 contains 15 residues. With 5 bases removed from V and 7 bases from J, the gap between germline ends came to 15 bases. Germline CDR1 reads SEHNR; CDR2 reads FQNEAQ (reference sequence). Authors' methods: Amplified reference gene primers provided the basis for estimating nucleated cell counts. Using immunoSEQ multiplex PCR, the repertoire was profiled, and TCRdb retains in-frame clones only, with some absent. D and trimming come from the DNA, and the V and J calls and clone size come from that table. The sample includes over 200,000 clones, roughly nine tenths seen only once; the top ten take about 10%.

The chain carries TRBV7-9 and TRBJ1-6, with D possibly being TRBD1 (5 bases). The sequencing sample was made of peripheral blood. The clonotype was recovered from a man aged 40-49 years who had recovered from COVID-19. DNA for the CDR3: TGTGCCAGCAGCGGCAGCGGGACGGGGAATTCACCCCTCCACTTT. Translating it yields CASSGSGTGNSPLHF.